This TCR beta chain was documented in a study of tissue T cells after allogeneic stem cell transplantation. Study-wide results and caveats: Anatomically similar tissues had similar TCR repertoires within each patient.

Sequenced by immunoSEQ multiplex PCR; TCRdb stores in-frame clones only, minus some. This sample has a few thousand clones, with more than 40% found just once. In regard to this clone: Its target is unknown. Gene names follow the mouse nomenclature. The read terminates 1 residue before the CDR3 end, so the remaining end is supplied by the germline J gene.

Germline assignment: CDR1 SNHLY and CDR2 FYNGKV (reference sequence). This CDR3 contains 16 residues. J lost 2 bases, V lost 5 bases, and 5 bases had no gene match. Indicated time point: mouse harvest day 14 after allogeneic transplant. Mouse grafts combined 10^7 T-cell-depleted bone marrow cells with 10^6 splenic CD5+ T cells. The V gene is TRBV3, the J gene TRBJ2-5, with 12 bases aligning to TRBD2. The sequence came from a female BALB/c mouse given C57BL/6 T cells with graft-versus-host disease after an allogeneic hematopoietic cell transplant. Sequencing was carried out using gut tissue. The covered CDR3 bases are TGTGCCAGCAGCCCGGGGACTGGGGGGCCCCAAGACACCCAGTAC. Protein sequence: CASSPGTGGPQDTQY. The entire CDR3 protein reads CASSPGTGGPQDTQYF. The variable domain in full, with the rest retrieved from reference TRBV3 and TRBJ2-5, is GPKVLQIPSHQIIDMGQMVTLNCDPVSNHLYFYWYKQILGQQMEFLVNFYNGKVMEKSKLFKDQFSVERPDGSYFTLKIQPTALEDSAVYFCASSPGTGGPQDTQYFGPGTRLLVL.